The 29 T cell receptor beta chains in this list originate from one sample, sequenced in a study of T cell clonality in common variable immunodeficiency. Study-wide findings and caveats: In common variable immunodeficiency, TCR beta chains reportedly carried fewer deletions and N-nucleotide insertions.

No antigens are known for them. Sequencing was performed with immunoSEQ multiplex PCR; in TCRdb, only in-frame clones are kept and a portion is missing. The sample includes about 21,000 clones, none of them occurring once. The sequenced sample was peripheral blood mononuclear cells. The receptors were sampled from a human donor with common variable immunodeficiency.

This clone was counted many times. CDR3 in amino acids: CASSDRQGVFAGELFF. CDR3 DNA, as far as it was read: TGTGCCAGCAGCGACCGACAGGGGGTTTTTGCCGGGGAG. The V and J genes are TRBV7-8 and TRBJ2-2, with 9 bases aligning to TRBD1. From the germline J gene comes the end of the CDR3, since the read stops 3 residues before it. V lost 5 bases to trimming and J lost 6 bases; unmatched junction nucleotides: 10. Germline V gene sequence: CDR1 SGHVS, CDR2 FQNEAQ. This CDR3 is 16 amino acids long.

This clone was seen at least ten times. Coverage ceases 3 residues before the CDR3 finishes, and the germline J gene fills in the end. V and J are TRBV5-1 and TRBJ1-6, with 7 bases identical to TRBD1. V dropped 1 base and J dropped 9; count of bases not matched to a gene: 4. CDR1 and CDR2 (germline): SGHRS, YFSETQ. The CDR3 covers 14 residues. The CDR3 DNA, read in part, is TGCGCCAGCAGCTTGTACAGGGGAAGTTCACCC. Translating gives CASSLYRGSSP. The complete CDR3 reads CASSLYRGSSPLHF.

The sample holds many counts of this clone. The read ends 3 residues shy of where the CDR3 ends; the end is completed using the germline J gene. The rearrangement links TRBV7-2 to TRBJ2-7; D perhaps matches TRBD1 (6 bases). The CDR3 is 15 residues long. V was clipped by 8 bases and J by 5 bases, with 22 bases between them. From germline, CDR1 is SGHTA and CDR2 FQGNSA. The CDR3 DNA, read in part, is TGTGCCAGCGCTTCGCCCGAAACAGGGATCCACGAG. Its translation is CASASPETGIHE. The whole CDR3 sequence reads CASASPETGIHEQYF.

This clone was detected many times. The read gets to within 3 residues of the CDR3 end, and the germline J gene fills in the rest. The chain employs TRBV20-1 and TRBJ2-3; 7 bases map to TRBD2. The CDR3 is made up of 14 amino acids. V gave up 2 bases and J gave up 1 base; unmatched junction bases: 3. Germline CDR1 DFQATT, CDR2 SNEGSKA (reference sequence). This CDR3 reads CSARKAGGTDTQYF. The sequenced CDR3 bases are TGCAGTGCTAGAAAGGCGGGGGGCACAGATACG.

This clone was picked up many times. The sequence runs out 3 residues before the end of the CDR3; the remainder is reconstructed from the germline J gene. The V and J genes are TRBV2 and TRBJ1-2, with 8 positions matching TRBD1. The V gene's germline CDR1 is SNHLY and CDR2 FYNNEI. Trimming removed 1 base from V and 4 bases from J; junction bases left unmatched: 5. The CDR3 runs to 15 residues. CDR3 DNA (partial): TGTGCCAGCAGTGAAGGTACAGGGGGATTCTATGGC. Translating it yields CASSEGTGGFYG. From start to end, the CDR3 is CASSEGTGGFYGYTF.

This clone was seen repeatedly, ten times or more. The read halts 3 residues ahead of the CDR3 end, with the missing end drawn from the germline J gene. The chain joins TRBV10-1 to TRBJ2-3; 7 bases are a match to TRBD1. The CDR3 spans 14 residues. Germline V gene data show CDR1 as WNHNN and CDR2 as SYGVQD (reference sequence). The ends lost 4 bases at V and 5 bases at J; junction bases unmatched: 6. Partial CDR3 DNA: TGCGCCAGCAGTGCGACAGGGACGGGAGATACG. Translation gives CASSATGTGDT. From start to end, the CDR3 is CASSATGTGDTQYF.

The table lists this clone with many counts. The read falls 3 residues short of the CDR3 end, and the missing part is taken from the germline J gene. The chain uses TRBV5-4 and TRBJ1-1; 8 nucleotides agree with TRBD1. With 5 bases clipped from V and 6 bases from J, the junction kept 9 bases outside the gene matches. This CDR3 is 14 amino acids long. Per germline, CDR1 SGHNT and CDR2 YYREEE (reference sequence). This chain's CDR3 is CASRPTGVWAEAFF. CDR3 bases read: TGTGCCAGCAGGCCGACAGGGGTTTGGGCTGAA.

This clone was detected many times. Coverage ceases 3 residues before the CDR3 finishes, and the germline J gene fills in the end. The V call is TRBV7-2, the J call TRBJ1-2; TRBD1 aligns across 8 bases. This CDR3 comprises 14 residues. Trimming at V came to 10 bases and at J to 2 bases, leaving 9 bases not matched to a gene. Germline CDR1 reads SGHTA; CDR2 reads FQGNSA. The CDR3 DNA, read in part, is TGTGCCACTACCTCAGGGGGCAAGAACTATGGC. It is translated as CATTSGGKNYG. The complete CDR3 reads CATTSGGKNYGYTF.

This clone was counted ten times or more. The read halts 3 residues ahead of the CDR3 end, with the missing end drawn from the germline J gene. The chain links TRBV6-2 or TRBV6-3 to TRBJ2-5; D is perhaps TRBD2 (6 bases). From germline, CDR1 is MNHEY and CDR2 SVGEGT. V lost 0 bases and J lost 7, with 15 bases in between. The CDR3 sequence is 15 residues long. The CDR3 DNA, read in part, is TGTGCCAGCAGTTACTCCAACGGGGGTCGTTGGACC. This encodes CASSYSNGGRWT. The whole CDR3 is CASSYSNGGRWTQYF.

This clone was seen many times. The observed sequence ends 3 residues before the CDR3 terminus, with the missing tail filled in from the germline J gene. The V gene is TRBV11-2, the J gene TRBJ1-2; 9 nucleotides align to TRBD1. Germline CDR1 and CDR2: SGHAT and FQNNGV. The CDR3 is 13 amino acids. Trimming removed 5 bases from V and 6 bases from J; junction bases left unmatched: 4. This CDR3 is CASSLDRGNGYTF. The CDR3 DNA, read in part, is TGTGCCAGCAGCCTTGACAGGGGGAATGGC.

This clone has ten or more counts. The CDR3 end lies 3 residues beyond the end of the read and is filled in from the germline J gene. The rearrangement uses TRBV19 and TRBJ1-1; tentative D call: TRBD1 (5 bases). V was shortened by 8 bases and J by 3 bases, with 13 bases between the two germline ends. CDR3 length equals 13 residues. Germline CDR1 reads LNHDA; CDR2 reads SQIVND (reference sequence). This CDR3 is CASGEGLHTEAFF. CDR3 bases read: TGTGCCAGTGGGGAGGGACTGCACACTGAA.

This clone was recorded many times. The read ends 3 residues shy of where the CDR3 ends; the end is completed using the germline J gene. V is TRBV14 and J is TRBJ2-5, with TRBD1 matching over 7 bases. Per germline, CDR1 SGHDN and CDR2 FVKESK. This CDR3 contains 16 residues. Unmatched junction bases numbered 6, after V lost 0 bases and J lost 2 bases. The CDR3 spells CASSQDRGQRQETQYF. The CDR3 DNA, read in part, is TGTGCCAGCAGCCAAGATCGGGGACAGAGGCAAGAGACC.

This clone was recorded at least ten times. With the read ending 3 residues before the CDR3 end, the germline J gene is used to fill in that end. The gene calls are TRBV4-2 and TRBJ1-4; D is unclear. Germline assignment: CDR1 LGHNA and CDR2 YNFKEQ. V was pared by 0 bases and J by 4 bases, with 9 bases between. The CDR3 covers 15 residues. Incomplete CDR3 DNA: TGTGCCAGCAGCCAAGATTACATCAGTAATGAAAAA. Translated: CASSQDYISNEK. The whole CDR3 protein is CASSQDYISNEKLFF.

This clone occurred many times. Read sequence stops 3 residues before the CDR3 end, and the germline J gene provides the missing end. The chain couples TRBV19 to TRBJ2-4; 8 bases are shared with TRBD1. The length of the CDR3 is 16 residues. The trim removed 6 bases at V and 1 base at J, leaving 8 bases unmatched. Germline V gene sequence: CDR1 LNHDA, CDR2 SQIVND (reference sequence). The CDR3: CASRDRVRSAKNIQYF. CDR3 DNA, as far as it was read: TGTGCCAGTAGGGACAGGGTCCGGTCGGCCAAAAACATT.

This clone appeared many times. The CDR3 is cut off 3 residues early in the read; its end comes from the germline J gene. The chain has TRBV30 and TRBJ1-5, with 11 bases that match TRBD1. The germline gives CDR1 GTSNPN, CDR2 SVGIG (reference sequence). The CDR3 has 14 amino acids. V lost 6 bases, J lost 6 bases, and 7 bases stayed unmatched. Partial CDR3 DNA: TGTGCCTGCACCCAGGGGACAGGGGGTCAGCCC. It encodes CACTQGTGGQP. The CDR3 reads in full as CACTQGTGGQPQHF.

In this sample, this clone turned up many times. The read gets to within 3 residues of the CDR3 end, and the germline J gene fills in the rest. The J gene is TRBJ2-5, the V gene TRBV19, with 9 bases fitting TRBD1. Germline V gives CDR1 LNHDA, CDR2 SQIVND (reference sequence). J was trimmed by 4 bases and V by 4 bases; bases with no gene match: 7. The length of the CDR3 is 15 residues. Incomplete CDR3 DNA: TGTGCCAGTAGTAGGGTGACAGGGGGGGGAGAGACC. Translating it yields CASSRVTGGGET. Given in full, the CDR3 is CASSRVTGGGETQYF.

Ten or more counts support this clone. Read coverage stops 3 residues before the CDR3 terminus; the germline J gene supplies the remainder. This sequence joins TRBV20-1 and TRBJ2-7; perhaps TRBD1 as D (6 bases). The V end lost 6 bases, the J end lost 6 bases, and 15 bases lay between the germline ends. The CDR3 totals 12 residues. Germline V lookup: CDR1 DFQATT, CDR2 SNEGSKA (reference sequence). The covered CDR3 bases are TGCAGTGCCCGGATACCGGACAGCGAG. It specifies CSARIPDSE. The CDR3, in full, reads CSARIPDSEQYF.

This clone was seen ten or more times. The observed sequence ends 3 residues before the CDR3 terminus, with the missing tail filled in from the germline J gene. The rearrangement uses TRBV20-1 and TRBJ1-3; unclear D gene. Per germline, CDR1 DFQATT and CDR2 SNEGSKA (reference sequence). V dropped 5 bases and J dropped 0 bases, with 8 bases sitting between them. This CDR3 has 13 amino acids. CDR3 in amino acids: CSAPIYSGNTIYF. Partial CDR3 DNA: TGCAGTGCTCCTATCTACTCTGGAAACACC.

This clone was seen ten or more times. Read coverage stops 3 residues before the CDR3 terminus; the germline J gene supplies the remainder. This sequence joins TRBV5-1 and TRBJ1-1, with D unresolved. Germline CDR1 reads SGHRS; CDR2 reads YFSETQ. Trimming took off 0 bases at V and 5 bases at J, with 5 bases between the two ends. The CDR3 length is 12 residues. CDR3 DNA, as far as it was read: TGCGCCAGCAGCTTGGACTCTACTGAA. Translated: CASSLDSTE. The complete CDR3 reads CASSLDSTEAFF.

This clone was observed many times. The read terminates 3 residues before the CDR3 end, so the remaining end is supplied by the germline J gene. This rearrangement joins TRBV19 to TRBJ1-2, with 8 bases fitting TRBD1. The ends lost 3 bases at V and 4 bases at J; junction bases unmatched: 7. Germline V gene sequence: CDR1 LNHDA, CDR2 SQIVND (reference sequence). This CDR3 is built from 15 residues. CDR3 DNA (partial): TGTGCCAGTAGTATTAAGGCAACAGGGGGCTATGGC. Residues: CASSIKATGGYG. The entire CDR3 is CASSIKATGGYGYTF.

In this sample, this clone turned up many times. The read falls 3 residues short of the CDR3 end, and the missing part is taken from the germline J gene. The chain couples TRBV10-3 to TRBJ1-4, with a tentative D call TRBD1 (6 bases). The germline CDR1 and CDR2 sequences are ENHRY and SYGVKD. Trimming stripped 0 bases from V and 10 bases from J, with 18 bases between. This CDR3 has 16 residues. CDR3 sequence: CAISESGPVLGGKLFF. Incomplete CDR3 DNA: TGTGCCATCAGTGAGTCAGGGCCGGTCTTAGGGGGAAAA.

The table lists this clone with many counts. The missing CDR3 end, 3 residues past where the read stops, is filled in from the germline J gene. The chain recombines TRBV2 with TRBJ1-6, with D perhaps matching TRBD1 (5 bases). Germline CDR1 and CDR2: SNHLY and FYNNEI. The CDR3 totals 13 residues. Trimming removed 4 bases from V and 7 bases from J, with 8 bases in between. The part of the CDR3 DNA that was read is TGTGCCAGCAGTGTAACAGGAAATTCACCC. Its protein is CASSVTGNSP. The whole CDR3 reads CASSVTGNSPLHF.

This clone was counted ten times or more. The read is 3 residues too short to cover the CDR3 end, so that end is filled in from the germline J gene. The chain combines TRBV20-1 with TRBJ2-7; 10 bases align to TRBD1. V was clipped by 3 bases and J by 4 bases; unmatched bases: 9. Germline V gene sequence: CDR1 DFQATT, CDR2 SNEGSKA (reference sequence). The CDR3 is 15 amino acids. Partial CDR3 DNA: TGCAGTGCTAGTTCCTCGGGACAGGGGATTTACGAG. It encodes CSASSSGQGIYE. From start to end, the CDR3 is CSASSSGQGIYEQYF.

This clone was picked up many times. From the germline J gene comes the end of the CDR3, since the read stops 3 residues before it. V and J are TRBV10-3 and TRBJ2-4; 9 bases agree with TRBD2. With V trimmed by 2 bases and J by 2 bases, 19 bases remained unmatched. The CDR3 is made up of 21 amino acids. Per the germline V gene, CDR1 is ENHRY and CDR2 is SYGVKD. The part of the CDR3 DNA that was read is TGTGCCATCAGTGAGAGGAAGACTAGCGGAGCCCTAGCCGCTCCCAAAAACATT. Its translation: CAISERKTSGALAAPKNI. The whole CDR3 protein reads CAISERKTSGALAAPKNIQYF.

This clone was seen repeatedly, ten times or more. The observed sequence ends 3 residues before the CDR3 terminus, with the missing tail filled in from the germline J gene. The chain uses TRBV20-1 and TRBJ2-3; 9 bases match TRBD2. The CDR3 spans 16 residues. Germline V CDR1 and CDR2: DFQATT, SNEGSKA (reference sequence). Unmatched junction bases numbered 11, after V lost 6 bases and J lost 1 base. CDR3 DNA, as far as it was read: TGCAGTGCAATTAACCGCGGGGGGGCGGGCACAGATACG. It translates to CSAINRGGAGTDT. The complete CDR3 sequence is CSAINRGGAGTDTQYF.

This clone was counted many times. From the germline J gene comes the end of the CDR3, since the read stops 3 residues before it. The chain employs TRBV28 and TRBJ2-2; D not resolved. V was cut by 1 base and J by 1 base, with 10 bases left in between. The CDR3 extends over 16 amino acids. CDR1 MDHEN and CDR2 SYDVKM come from the germline V gene. Incomplete CDR3 DNA: TGTGCCAGCAGTTTATACAGATCCAAGAACACCGGGGAG. Amino acids: CASSLYRSKNTGE. The CDR3 in its entirety is CASSLYRSKNTGELFF.

At least ten counts were recorded for this clone. The read ends 3 residues shy of where the CDR3 ends; the end is completed using the germline J gene. The V and J genes are TRBV2 and TRBJ2-7; the match to TRBD2 covers 8 bases. The J segment lost 6 bases and the V segment lost 3 bases, leaving 10 bases of the junction unmatched. This CDR3 has 15 amino acids. Germline CDR1 and CDR2: SNHLY and FYNNEI. The CDR3 here is CASSDWDGGAAEQYF. The part of the CDR3 DNA that was read is TGTGCCAGCAGTGACTGGGACGGGGGGGCGGCCGAG.

In its sample, this clone was seen many times. The read ends 3 residues shy of where the CDR3 ends; the end is completed using the germline J gene. The chain carries TRBV5-4 and TRBJ1-5; 7 bases are shared with TRBD1. V dropped 4 bases and J dropped 0; count of bases not matched to a gene: 4. The CDR3 covers 15 residues. Germline V gene data show CDR1 as SGHNT and CDR2 as YYREEE (reference sequence). The CDR3 bases that were read are TGTGCCAGCAGCAGACAGGGAGATAGCAATCAGCCC. This sequence encodes CASSRQGDSNQP. The full CDR3 sequence reads CASSRQGDSNQPQHF.

This clone was counted ten times or more. The CDR3 is cut off 3 residues early in the read; its end comes from the germline J gene. The rearrangement joins TRBV7-3 to TRBJ2-1; TRBD2 agrees at 7 bases. The length of the CDR3 is 15 residues. Germline trimming cut 5 bases from V and 4 bases from J; bases unmatched to any gene: 8. Germline lookup yields CDR1 SGHTA and CDR2 FQGTGA. CDR3 protein: CASSALGGNYNEQFF. Partial CDR3 DNA: TGTGCCAGCAGCGCACTGGGGGGGAATTACAATGAG.